The TCR beta chain under discussion was sequenced for a study of response to subunit inactivated influenza vaccine. This CDR3 has 15 residues. V lost 0 bases and J lost 1, with 5 bases in between. CDR1 and CDR2 (germline): SGHRS, YFSETQ. MiXCR, run by TCRdb on the RT-PCR reads, gives a single entry per CDR3 protein. Here the sample spans 800,000 to 1,000,000 distinct CDR3 sequences, approximately 22% being singletons. The rearrangement links TRBV5-1 to TRBJ2-6; D not certain. The receptor was derived from a man aged 50 to 59 who received an inactivated influenza vaccine. This specimen was PBMCs from blood, taken 5 days after vaccination. This CDR3 is CASSLEQSGANVLTF. The DNA for the CDR3 is TGCGCCAGCAGCTTGGAACAGTCTGGGGCCAACGTCCTGACTTTC.